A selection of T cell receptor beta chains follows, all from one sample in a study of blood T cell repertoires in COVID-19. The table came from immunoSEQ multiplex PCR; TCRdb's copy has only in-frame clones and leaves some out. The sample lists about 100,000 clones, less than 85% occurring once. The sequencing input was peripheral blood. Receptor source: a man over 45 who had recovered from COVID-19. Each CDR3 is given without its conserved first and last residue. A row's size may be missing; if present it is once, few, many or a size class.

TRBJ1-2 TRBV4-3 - ASSQSTGSSSGYT
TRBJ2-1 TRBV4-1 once ASSRSGQGKNNEQF
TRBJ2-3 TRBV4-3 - ASSLDNRGGTDTQY
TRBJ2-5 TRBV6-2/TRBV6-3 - ASSYLGLGGTQY
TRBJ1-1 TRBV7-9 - ASSHYGAGAVAGTEAF
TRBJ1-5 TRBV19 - ASSMEQGRNQPQH
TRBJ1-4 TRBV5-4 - AYQRSNEKLF
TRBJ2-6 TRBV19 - ASSLGTPGANVLT
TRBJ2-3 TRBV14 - ASSRTSGGITDTQY
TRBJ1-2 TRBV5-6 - ASSLRDRGLYGYT
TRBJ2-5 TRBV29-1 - STNTGAGGLAETQY
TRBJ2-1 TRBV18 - ASSLPGGDNEQF
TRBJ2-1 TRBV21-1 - ASSKGHGGSSYNEQF
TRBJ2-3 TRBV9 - ASSVYGTSGLYTQY
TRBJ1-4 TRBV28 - ASSLGGVKLF
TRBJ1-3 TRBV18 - ASSPPPGNTIY